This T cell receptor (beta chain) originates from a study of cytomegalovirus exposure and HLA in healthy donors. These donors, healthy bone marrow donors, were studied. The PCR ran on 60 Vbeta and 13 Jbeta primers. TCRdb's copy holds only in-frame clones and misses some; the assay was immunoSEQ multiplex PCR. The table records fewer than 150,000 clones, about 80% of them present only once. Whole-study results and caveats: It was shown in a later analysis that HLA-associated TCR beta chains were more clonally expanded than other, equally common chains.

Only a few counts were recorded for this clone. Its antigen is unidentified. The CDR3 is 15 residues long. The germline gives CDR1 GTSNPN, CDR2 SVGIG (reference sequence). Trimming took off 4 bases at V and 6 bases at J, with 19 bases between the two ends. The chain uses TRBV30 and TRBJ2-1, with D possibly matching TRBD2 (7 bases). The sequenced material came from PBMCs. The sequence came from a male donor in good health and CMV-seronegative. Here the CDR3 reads CAWTFDGGAGNEQFF. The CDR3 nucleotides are TGTGCCTGGACGTTTGATGGGGGGGCCGGCAATGAGCAGTTCTTC.